Sequencing of this T cell receptor (beta chain) was carried out in a study of T-cell memory formation after mild COVID-19. This clonotype was counted a few times. The germline gives CDR1 MGHDK, CDR2 SYGVNS. Trimming removed 6 bases from V and 9 bases from J, with 14 bases in between. This CDR3 is 13 amino acids long. TCRdb used MiXCR to reprocess the 5' RACE reads, holding one entry per CDR3 protein. Here the sample spans 100,000 to 150,000 distinct CDR3 sequences, about 15% being singletons. The receptor's source is a man between 18 and 35 years old who had mild COVID-19 (a few samples of this study predate the infection). Cell type and time point are not known. The sample consisted of PBMCs or a T cell subset sorted from them (not recorded which). The rearrangement joins TRBV25-1 to TRBJ2-2, with a tentative D call TRBD1 (5 bases). The CDR3 here is CASSQGQGRELFF. CDR3 sequence (DNA): TGTGCCAGCAGCCAAGGGCAGGGTAGGGAGCTGTTTTTT.